This TCR beta chain was observed in a study of T cell responses to AZD1222 COVID-19 vaccine. Study-level information: Second doses were pooled across both intervals (about 4 or about 12 weeks).

Study-wide results and caveats: Reportedly, nearly half the spike-specific TCRs target unmutated variant regions. Spike-specific TCR breadth and depth rose after two AZD1222 doses. Among the donors, most were white British and more were female, and clonal diversity was possibly underestimated.

Profiled with immunoSEQ multiplex PCR; TCRdb holds only in-frame clones, not every one. This sample has about 120,000 clones, with approximately 90% found just once. Note on this clone: The antigen remains unidentified. At one boundary the junction diverges from the germline segment, which might be a read error.

The V gene's germline CDR1 is WNHNN and CDR2 SYGVQD (reference sequence). The CDR3 is 11 residues long. This specimen consisted of peripheral blood, obtained on day 0 of AZD1222 vaccination. The chain employs TRBV10-1 and TRBJ1-6, with 10 bases aligning to TRBD1. The receptor was derived from an adult in good health. CDR3 sequence reads: CASTDRDRGYF. The CDR3 DNA follows: TGCGCCAGCACTGACCGGGACAGGGGTTACTTT.